The sequence of this T cell receptor beta chain was determined in a study of blood T cell repertoires in COVID-19. Study in general: The origin of the acute and convalescent COVID-19 samples was the United States, Italy and Spain. The cDNA or gDNA used as material had been derived from T cells, B-cell-depleted T cells, or PBMCs.

The table came from immunoSEQ multiplex PCR; TCRdb's copy has only in-frame clones and leaves some out. The sample lists some 290,000 clones; around 81% were seen once. The germline gives CDR1 SQVTM, CDR2 ANQGSEA. Trimming took 6 bases from V and 4 from J; bases not matched to a gene: 13. The CDR3 consists of 15 residues. Sample: peripheral blood. The receptor's source is a woman aged 55-69 years with active or convalescent COVID-19. V and J are TRBV29-1 and TRBJ1-1, with 8 positions matching TRBD1. The DNA of the CDR3 is TGCAGCGTCCAGGTGATTGGACAGGGTGGCACTGAAGCTTTCTTT. Protein: CSVQVIGQGGTEAFF.